This paragraph reports one T cell receptor beta chain. The CDR3 extends over 18 amino acids. With V trimmed by 4 bases and J by 0 bases, 12 bases remained unmatched. CDR1 is SGDLS and CDR2 is YYNGEE in the germline V gene. The record originates from a study of technical replicates of blood from a handful of donors. Profiling relied on immunoSEQ multiplex PCR, and the TCRdb table lists in-frame clones only, not all of them. The data hold more than 75,000 clones, with 96% observed a single time. This receptor was taken from a human donor in good health. This chain connects TRBV9 to TRBJ1-1; TRBD1 matches 10 bases. The sample comprised T cells isolated from PBMCs. The CDR3 spells CASSHNPGQGHLNTEAFF. The CDR3 coding sequence is TGTGCCAGCAGCCACAATCCGGGACAGGGGCATCTGAACACTGAAGCTTTCTTT.